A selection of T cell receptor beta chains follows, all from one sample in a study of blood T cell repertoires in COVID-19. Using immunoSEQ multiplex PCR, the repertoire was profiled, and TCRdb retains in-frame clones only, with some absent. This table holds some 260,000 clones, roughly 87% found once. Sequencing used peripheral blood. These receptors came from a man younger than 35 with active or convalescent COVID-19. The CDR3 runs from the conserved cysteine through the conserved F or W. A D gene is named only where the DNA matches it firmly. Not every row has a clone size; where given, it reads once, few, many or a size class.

CSALAGGETQYF	TGCAGCGCTCTGGCGGGGGGGGAGACCCAGTACTTC	TRBV29-1	.	TRBD2	TRBJ2-5
CASSLQAGAYNEQFF	TGTGCCAGCAGCTTGCAAGCGGGGGCCTACAATGAGCAGTTCTTC	TRBV5-5	.	TRBD2	TRBJ2-1
CASSLAWTSGSSEQYF	TGTGCCAGCAGTCTAGCTTGGACTAGCGGAAGTAGCGAGCAGTACTTC	TRBV27	once	TRBD2	TRBJ2-7
CASSPLGEGGIYGYTF	TGTGCCAGCAGTCCCCTCGGAGAGGGCGGAATCTATGGCTACACCTTC	TRBV27	.	.	TRBJ1-2
CARKTGRADTEAFF	TGTGCCAGGAAAACGGGCAGGGCGGACACTGAAGCTTTCTTT	TRBV2	.	.	TRBJ1-1
CASSLARGVREDNSPLHF	TGTGCCAGCAGCTTAGCCCGGGGGGTACGGGAAGATAATTCACCCCTCCACTTT	TRBV11-2	.	.	TRBJ1-6
CASSRPMSDSFYEQYF	TGTGCCAGCAGCCGGCCGATGTCGGACTCCTTCTACGAGCAGTACTTC	TRBV3-1/TRBV3-2	.	.	TRBJ2-7
CATSRTTGFSGNTIYF	TGTGCCACCAGCAGAACCACAGGTTTCTCTGGAAACACCATATATTTT	TRBV15	.	.	TRBJ1-3
CASSYWGVETQYF	TGTGCCAGCAGTTATTGGGGAGTGGAGACCCAGTACTTC	TRBV6-2/TRBV6-3	.	.	TRBJ2-5
CASKRGSLPTDTQYF	TGCGCCAGCAAGCGCGGGAGTCTGCCCACAGATACGCAGTATTTT	TRBV5-1	.	TRBD2	TRBJ2-3
CASSLQGYSYEQYF	TGTGCCAGCAGCTTACAGGGCTACTCCTACGAGCAGTACTTC	TRBV11-2	.	.	TRBJ2-7
CASSLLAGGYNEQFF	TGCGCCAGCAGCCTGCTAGCGGGAGGATACAATGAGCAGTTCTTC	TRBV4-3	.	TRBD2	TRBJ2-1
CASSTGLNEQFF	TGTGCCAGTAGTACGGGGTTAAATGAGCAGTTCTTC	TRBV19	.	.	TRBJ2-1
CASSLRTGIPYEQYF	TGCGCCAGCAGTCTCAGGACAGGGATACCCTACGAGCAGTACTTC	TRBV10-1	.	TRBD1	TRBJ2-7
CASSLNIDKTDTQYF	TGCGCCAGCAGCTTGAATATCGACAAAACAGATACGCAGTATTTT	TRBV5-1	once	.	TRBJ2-3
CASSQVRGWQETQYF	TGTGCCAGCAGCCAAGTACGGGGGTGGCAAGAGACCCAGTACTTC	TRBV3-1/TRBV3-2	.	.	TRBJ2-5
CASSSRTSGGFYEQYF	TGTGCCAGCAGCTCACGGACTAGCGGGGGGTTCTACGAGCAGTACTTC	TRBV7-2	.	TRBD2	TRBJ2-7
CASSAVQGAGTQYF	TGTGCCAGCAGCGCCGTGCAGGGGGCTGGTACGCAGTATTTT	TRBV9	.	TRBD1	TRBJ2-3
CASSMAGGPTETQYF	TGTGCCAGTAGTATGGCGGGGGGCCCTACCGAGACCCAGTACTTC	TRBV19	.	TRBD2	TRBJ2-5
CASSSRTGPPNYGYTF	TGTGCCAGCAGCTCCAGGACAGGGCCACCTAACTATGGCTACACCTTC	TRBV7-8	.	TRBD1	TRBJ1-2
CASSSRLAGGQQQYF	TGTGCCAGCAGTTCTCGACTAGCGGGAGGGCAGCAGCAGTACTTC	TRBV6-6	.	TRBD2	TRBJ2-7
CASSDEGGGGQPQHF	TGTGCCAGCAGTGACGAAGGGGGGGGAGGTCAGCCCCAGCATTTT	TRBV2	.	.	TRBJ1-5
CASSPTGTGNDYEQYF	TGCGCCAGCAGCCCGACCGGGACAGGGAATGATTACGAGCAGTACTTC	TRBV5-1	.	TRBD1	TRBJ2-7
CASSVTSASTEAFF	TGTGCCAGTAGTGTTACGTCCGCGTCCACTGAAGCTTTCTTT	TRBV19	.	.	TRBJ1-1
CATSRDPTGIGGYTF	TGTGCCACCAGCAGAGATCCGACAGGGATTGGTGGCTACACCTTC	TRBV15	.	TRBD1	TRBJ1-2